A selection of T cell receptor beta chains follows, all from one sample in a study of T cells in Graves' hyperthyroidism and ophthalmopathy. Each CDR3 protein gets one entry after TCRdb re-called the multiplex PCR reads with MiXCR. The sample lists approximately 490,000 distinct CDR3 sequences, less than 25% occurring once. The sample was blood. These receptors were taken from a woman in her sixties or seventies with Graves' ophthalmopathy. The CDR3 runs from the conserved cysteine through the conserved F or W. Each record gives: J gene, D gene, clone size, V gene, CDR3 DNA, CDR3 protein. D genes are given only for firm matches. Size is stated for part of the rows, as once, few or many counts, or as a class when the clone is expanded.

J gene: TRBJ1-2
D gene: -
clone size: many
V gene: TRBV3-1
CDR3 DNA: TGTGCCAGCAGCCAAGTATTAGGCTTTGGCTACACCTTC
CDR3 protein: CASSQVLGFGYTF

J gene: TRBJ1-2
D gene: TRBD1
clone size: many
V gene: TRBV12-3/TRBV12-4
CDR3 DNA: TGTGCCAGCAGACCGCGGGACAGGAACTATGGCTACACCTTC
CDR3 protein: CASRPRDRNYGYTF

J gene: TRBJ1-4
D gene: -
clone size: -
V gene: TRBV7-8
CDR3 DNA: TGTGCCAGCAGCTCCGGGGGTGTTGAAAAACTGTTTTTT
CDR3 protein: CASSSGGVEKLFF

J gene: TRBJ2-5
D gene: -
clone size: -
V gene: TRBV29-1
CDR3 DNA: TGCAGCGTTGTATCGGACAGTCAAGAGACCCAGTACTTC
CDR3 protein: CSVVSDSQETQYF

J gene: TRBJ1-2
D gene: TRBD1
clone size: -
V gene: TRBV20-1
CDR3 DNA: TGCAGTGCTAGAAGACAGGGGTACTATGGCTACACCTTC
CDR3 protein: CSARRQGYYGYTF

J gene: TRBJ1-5
D gene: -
clone size: many
V gene: TRBV27
CDR3 DNA: TGTGCCAGCGGCATTAATCAGCCCCAGCATTTT
CDR3 protein: CASGINQPQHF

J gene: TRBJ2-4
D gene: TRBD1
clone size: few
V gene: TRBV5-1
CDR3 DNA: TGCGCCAGCAGCGAGGGACAGGGTGTAGCCAAAAACATTCAGTACTTC
CDR3 protein: CASSEGQGVAKNIQYF

J gene: TRBJ2-6
D gene: -
clone size: many
V gene: TRBV28
CDR3 DNA: TGTGCCAGCAGTTCCCCAGGCTTCTCTGGGGCCAACGTCCTGACTTTC
CDR3 protein: CASSSPGFSGANVLTF

J gene: TRBJ2-1
D gene: TRBD1
clone size: few
V gene: TRBV15
CDR3 DNA: TGTGCCACCAGCAGAACCCGGGACAGGGACAATGAGCAGTTCTTC
CDR3 protein: CATSRTRDRDNEQFF

J gene: TRBJ2-7
D gene: TRBD2
clone size: many
V gene: TRBV7-2
CDR3 DNA: TGTGCCAGCAGCTTTTTCGCGGGAGTCGGCAACGAGCAGTACTTC
CDR3 protein: CASSFFAGVGNEQYF

J gene: TRBJ2-3
D gene: -
clone size: -
V gene: TRBV20-1
CDR3 DNA: TGCAGTGCTAGAGACCTCGACGGGGGAAGTTTTACAGATACGCAGTATTTT
CDR3 protein: CSARDLDGGSFTDTQYF

J gene: TRBJ1-1
D gene: -
clone size: many
V gene: TRBV20-1
CDR3 DNA: TGCAGTGCTACCCGACCGATAAACACTGAAGCTTTCTTT
CDR3 protein: CSATRPINTEAFF

J gene: TRBJ2-5
D gene: TRBD2
clone size: few
V gene: TRBV20-1
CDR3 DNA: TGCAGTGCTAGCGGGGGAGGGGAGACCCAGTACTTC
CDR3 protein: CSASGGGETQYF

J gene: TRBJ1-6
D gene: -
clone size: many
V gene: TRBV6-2/TRBV6-3
CDR3 DNA: TGTGCCAGCAGTTTAATAGGTGAAAATTCACCCCTCCACTTT
CDR3 protein: CASSLIGENSPLHF

J gene: TRBJ2-7
D gene: -
clone size: -
V gene: TRBV5-1
CDR3 DNA: TGCGCCAGCAGCTTGGCCGCTCCTCCGGGGGAGCAGTACTTC
CDR3 protein: CASSLAAPPGEQYF

J gene: TRBJ1-1
D gene: -
clone size: few
V gene: TRBV5-1
CDR3 DNA: TGCGCCAGCAGCTTGGAGGCGCAAAGGAGGACTGAAGCTTTCTTT
CDR3 protein: CASSLEAQRRTEAFF

J gene: TRBJ2-7
D gene: -
clone size: -
V gene: TRBV11-2
CDR3 DNA: TGTGCCAGCACCAAGGGGGTGGGCTCCTCTAGAGACGAGCAGTACTTC
CDR3 protein: CASTKGVGSSRDEQYF

J gene: TRBJ2-2
D gene: TRBD2
clone size: -
V gene: TRBV28
CDR3 DNA: TGTGCCAGCAGCGGACTAGCGGGAGTAGGAGTCACCGGGGAGCTGTTTTTT
CDR3 protein: CASSGLAGVGVTGELFF

J gene: TRBJ2-1
D gene: -
clone size: few
V gene: TRBV20-1
CDR3 DNA: TGCAGTGCTAGGTCTGGCGGCTATCTCACGGCCCAGTTCTTC
CDR3 protein: CSARSGGYLTAQFF

J gene: TRBJ1-2
D gene: TRBD1
clone size: few
V gene: TRBV5-6
CDR3 DNA: TGTGCCAGCAGCTCCCAGGGACAGGCCTATGGCTACACCTTC
CDR3 protein: CASSSQGQAYGYTF

J gene: TRBJ2-2
D gene: -
clone size: -
V gene: TRBV15
CDR3 DNA: TGTGCCACCAGCAGAGATGGGGTTAGGAGCACCGGGGAGCTGTTTTTT
CDR3 protein: CATSRDGVRSTGELFF

J gene: TRBJ1-1
D gene: -
clone size: once
V gene: TRBV3-1
CDR3 DNA: TGTGCCGGCAGCCAAGCCACAGTGAACACTGAAGCTTTCTTT
CDR3 protein: CAGSQATVNTEAFF

J gene: TRBJ2-7
D gene: TRBD1
clone size: -
V gene: TRBV3-1
CDR3 DNA: TGTGCCAGCAGCCAGGGGACAGGGATACGCGAGCAGTACTTC
CDR3 protein: CASSQGTGIREQYF

J gene: TRBJ1-2
D gene: -
clone size: -
V gene: TRBV5-1
CDR3 DNA: TGCGCCAGCAGCCCGGGGACGGCTCTCTATGGCTACACCTTC
CDR3 protein: CASSPGTALYGYTF

J gene: TRBJ1-5
D gene: -
clone size: -
V gene: TRBV5-1
CDR3 DNA: TGCGCCAGCAGCGATGGGGCAGAGAGCAATCAGCCCCAGCATTTT
CDR3 protein: CASSDGAESNQPQHF

J gene: TRBJ2-1
D gene: TRBD2
clone size: -
V gene: TRBV7-9
CDR3 DNA: TGTGCCAGCAGCTTAGCGTCTAGTAGCGGGATTTACTCCTACAATGAGCAGTTCTTC
CDR3 protein: CASSLASSSGIYSYNEQFF

J gene: TRBJ2-5
D gene: -
clone size: many
V gene: TRBV12-3/TRBV12-4
CDR3 DNA: TGTGCCAGCAGTTTGAAAACTAGCTCGTTAGAGACCCAGTACTTC
CDR3 protein: CASSLKTSSLETQYF

J gene: TRBJ2-3
D gene: -
clone size: many
V gene: TRBV30
CDR3 DNA: TGTGCCTGGAGTGTAGGAGCGGCTAGCACAGATACGCAGTATTTT
CDR3 protein: CAWSVGAASTDTQYF

J gene: TRBJ2-6
D gene: -
clone size: -
V gene: TRBV10-3
CDR3 DNA: TGTGCCATCAGTGATAACCTCTCTGGGGCCAACGTCCTGACTTTC
CDR3 protein: CAISDNLSGANVLTF

J gene: TRBJ2-3
D gene: TRBD1
clone size: -
V gene: TRBV7-9
CDR3 DNA: TGTGCCAGCAGCTCCGGGACAGGGAAGTATTGGGCAGATACGCAGTATTTT
CDR3 protein: CASSSGTGKYWADTQYF

J gene: TRBJ1-1
D gene: TRBD1
clone size: -
V gene: TRBV2
CDR3 DNA: TGTGCCAGCAGTAGACAGGGAATCTACACTGAAGCTTTCTTT
CDR3 protein: CASSRQGIYTEAFF

J gene: TRBJ2-1
D gene: TRBD2
clone size: few
V gene: TRBV5-1
CDR3 DNA: TGCGCCAGCAGCTGGAGCGGGGTCTCCTACAATGAGCAGTTCTTC
CDR3 protein: CASSWSGVSYNEQFF

J gene: TRBJ2-5
D gene: TRBD2
clone size: many
V gene: TRBV12-3/TRBV12-4
CDR3 DNA: TGTGCCAGCAGTAGCGGCCGGGGCGGGAGGCATCAAGAGACCCAGTACTTC
CDR3 protein: CASSSGRGGRHQETQYF